Below, 24 T cell receptor beta chains from the same sample are listed, as sequenced in a study of blood T cells in healthy people across ages. PCR was performed a second time for roughly 7 to 11 cycles using a sample-barcoded 5' primer and a J-beta primer mix. TCRdb re-called the 5' RACE reads with MiXCR, one entry per CDR3 protein. There are 580,000 or so distinct CDR3 sequences in the sample; roughly 48% occur only once, and around 24% lies in the top ten. Source material: blood. The receptor source for this set is a man older than 75 in good health.

The rearrangement joins TRBV12-3 or TRBV12-4 to TRBJ1-6; D gene ambiguous. Trimming took 4 bases from V and 8 from J, leaving 6 bases between them. The CDR3 runs 12 residues. This CDR3 is CASSSADSPLHF. The DNA for the CDR3 is TGTGCCAGCAGTTCGGCGGATTCACCCCTCCACTTT.

This clonotype was detected only a few times. The J gene is TRBJ2-5, the V gene TRBV20-1; 8 bases match TRBD1. The J call may be in error: the DNA end matches TRBJ2-7 better. The CDR3 extends over 14 amino acids. Germline assignment: CDR1 DFQATT and CDR2 SNEGSKA (reference sequence). Here the CDR3 reads CSASAPGQDYEQYF. In nucleotides, the CDR3 is TGCAGTGCCAGCGCCCCGGGACAGGACTACGAGCAGTACTTC.

The chain couples TRBV12-3 or TRBV12-4 to TRBJ2-5; TRBD2 might be the D (6 bases). V was cut by 1 base and J by 5 bases, with 14 bases left in between. CDR3 length: 15 residues. CDR3 sequence: CASSLEGGLGETQYF. As DNA, the CDR3 is TGTGCCAGCAGTTTAGAGGGAGGACTCGGGGAGACCCAGTACTTC.

This clonotype was observed a handful of times. The genes are TRBV6-6 and TRBJ1-2; 8 bases line up with TRBD1. This CDR3 region has 13 residues. Germline CDR1 is MNHNY and CDR2 is SVGAGI (reference sequence). V dropped 5 bases and J dropped 3; count of bases not matched to a gene: 2. The CDR3 loop reads CASSVGQDYGYTF. The CDR3 DNA follows: TGTGCCAGCAGTGTGGGACAGGACTATGGCTACACCTTC.

On this clonotype: This may be a read error: a much more frequent sequence differs by one nucleotide. The chain joins TRBV6-6 to TRBJ1-5; D ambiguous. The CDR3 totals 15 residues. In germline, CDR1 is MNHNY, CDR2 SVGAGI (reference sequence). The CDR3 loop is CASKALPKGNRPQHF. For the CDR3, the DNA is TGTGCCAGCAAGGCGCTCCCGAAAGGGAATCGGCCCCAGCATTTT.

This chain joins TRBV7-9 and TRBJ1-1; tentatively, D is TRBD1 (5 bases). Looked up from germline, CDR1 is SEHNR and CDR2 is FQNEAQ (reference sequence). V dropped 5 bases and J dropped 3 bases, with 28 bases sitting between them. The CDR3 has 19 amino acids. The CDR3 protein is CASSPLYGGPGTGHTEAFF. As DNA, the CDR3 is TGTGCCAGCAGCCCACTATACGGCGGCCCGGGAACAGGTCACACTGAAGCTTTCTTT.

This clonotype was detected a few times. A read error may be the cause here, since a much bigger clone is one base away. The rearrangement links TRBV6-6 to TRBJ2-3; a possible D gene is TRBD1 (6 bases). Trimming removed 2 bases from V and 8 bases from J, with 17 bases in between. CDR3 length equals 15 residues. Germline loops: CDR1 MNHNY, CDR2 SVGAGI (reference sequence). The CDR3 sequence is CASSYGGTGSGTQYF. Written as DNA, the CDR3 is TGTGCCAGCAGTTACGGGGGCACAGGTTCTGGTACGCAGTATTTT.

This clonotype occurred a few times. The chain recombines TRBV29-1 with TRBJ2-7; 12 positions match TRBD2. This CDR3 comprises 14 residues. The ends lost 5 bases at V and 2 bases at J; junction bases unmatched: 4. Per the germline V gene, CDR1 is SQVTM and CDR2 is ANQGSEA. For the CDR3, the DNA is TGCAGCGTTTCTCGGACTAGCGGGACCTACGAGCAGTACTTC. Amino acid sequence: CSVSRTSGTYEQYF.

The chain has TRBV9 and TRBJ1-5, with TRBD1 as a possible D gene (5 bases). Trimming left V 6 bases short and J 6 bases short, with 19 bases between. Germline V CDR1 and CDR2: SGDLS, YYNGEE. The CDR3 has 15 amino acids. As DNA, the CDR3 is TGTGCCAGCACCCCCCCAGGGTTGGTCTGTCAGCCCCAGCATTTT. Its protein is CASTPPGLVCQPQHF. Supplemented by reference TRBV9 and TRBJ1-5, the full variable domain reads DSGVTQTPKHLITATGQRVTLRCSPRSGDLSVYWYQQSLDQGLQFLIQYYNGEERAKGNILERFSAQQFPDLHSELNLSSLELGDSALYFCASTPPGLVCQPQHFGDGTRLSIL.

The table lists this clonotype with many counts. The chain has TRBV11-2 and TRBJ2-3; D is possibly TRBD1 (5 bases). V was trimmed by 0 bases and J by 6 bases, leaving 10 bases between them. The CDR3 is 14 residues long. Germline assignment: CDR1 SGHAT and CDR2 FQNNGV. The DNA of the CDR3 is TGTGCCAGCAGCTTAGACAGGGCATTGGATACGCAGTATTTT. It encodes CASSLDRALDTQYF.

The V and J genes are TRBV12-3 or TRBV12-4 and TRBJ1-1; possible D gene TRBD1, 6 bases. This CDR3 region has 14 residues. V was cut by 3 bases and J by 5 bases, with 13 bases left in between. The CDR3: CASSFRGRGTEAFF. The CDR3 bases are TGTGCCAGCAGTTTTCGGGGGCGCGGAACTGAAGCTTTCTTT.

V usage is TRBV5-1 and J usage is TRBJ1-2; possible D gene TRBD1, 5 bases. The CDR3 runs 15 residues. CDR1 SGHRS and CDR2 YFSETQ come from the germline V gene. Trimming shortened V by 1 base and J by 0 bases, and 10 bases separated the two germline ends. CDR3 DNA: TGCGCCAGCAGCTTGTCTTGGGGGTCTAACTATGGCTACACCTTC. Translating gives CASSLSWGSNYGYTF.

This chain connects TRBV28 to TRBJ2-1, with D possibly being TRBD2 (5 bases). Deletions cut 5 bases from V and 8 bases from J, with 19 bases between. In germline, CDR1 is MDHEN, CDR2 SYDVKM. The CDR3 length is 15 residues. The CDR3 nucleotides are TGTGCCAGCAGTAAAGTCTATAGGACTTTCGATGAGCAGTTCTTC. Protein: CASSKVYRTFDEQFF.

The chain joins TRBV20-1 to TRBJ2-7, with TRBD2 identical over 11 bases. The germline V gene has CDR1 DFQATT and CDR2 SNEGSKA (reference sequence). The CDR3 contains 13 residues. After removal of 1 base from V and 6 bases from J, the junction contained 2 bases not matched to a gene. The CDR3 spells CSARGLAGSEQYF. For the CDR3, the DNA is TGCAGTGCTAGAGGACTAGCGGGAAGCGAGCAGTACTTC.

This clonotype was counted a few times. The chain's CDR3 is CASSFRTDQETQYF. The DNA of the CDR3 is TGTGCCAGCAGCTTTCGGACAGACCAAGAGACCCAGTACTTC. The J gene is TRBJ2-5, the V gene TRBV13, with D maybe TRBD1 (6 bases). The V end was cut by 3 bases, the J end by 0 bases, with 8 bases between. Per the germline V gene, CDR1 is PRHDT and CDR2 is FYEKMQ (reference sequence). This CDR3 contains 14 residues. Complete variable domain (other parts from reference TRBV13 and TRBJ2-5): AAGVIQSPRHLIKEKRETATLKCYPIPRHDTVYWYQQGPGQDPQFLISFYEKMQSDKGSIPDRFSAQQFSDYHSELNMSSLELGDSALYFCASSFRTDQETQYFGPGTRLLVL.

The V call is TRBV25-1, the J call TRBJ2-5; D uncertain. The CDR3 length is 15 residues. The V end lost 1 base, the J end lost 0 bases, and 9 bases lay between the germline ends. Germline values: CDR1 MGHDK, CDR2 SYGVNS. The CDR3 region is CASSESPIHQETQYF. The CDR3 DNA reads as TGTGCCAGCAGTGAATCGCCCATACACCAAGAGACCCAGTACTTC.

This clonotype was counted between two and nine times. CDR3 nucleotide sequence: TGTGCCAGCAGTTTCACCGGGACGTTACCTCAGCAGTACTTC. It encodes CASSFTGTLPQQYF. V gene TRBV27 combines with J gene TRBJ2-4; possibly TRBD1 or TRBD2 for D (5 bases each). V was cut by 3 bases and J by 13 bases, with 19 bases left in between. The length of the CDR3 is 14 residues. Germline V lookup: CDR1 MNHEY, CDR2 SMNVEV (reference sequence).

The chain has TRBV29-1 and TRBJ2-2, with D perhaps TRBD1 (5 bases). This CDR3 comprises 15 residues. V was shortened by 7 bases and J by 4 bases, with 19 bases between the two germline ends. Germline CDR1 and CDR2: SQVTM and ANQGSEA. For the CDR3, the DNA is TGCAGCGCCGCCCAGGGCAGGGCTGCCACCGGGGAGCTGTTTTTT. This translates into CSAAQGRAATGELFF.

This clonotype was detected many times. The chain uses TRBV11-2 and TRBJ2-5; the match to TRBD1 covers 8 bases. Germline CDR1 reads SGHAT; CDR2 reads FQNNGV. The CDR3 sequence is 14 residues long. J was trimmed by 7 bases and V by 5 bases; bases with no gene match: 9. In DNA, the CDR3 is TGTGCCAGCAGCCCTTGGACAGGGTACATGACCCAGTACTTC. It translates to CASSPWTGYMTQYF.

V and J are TRBV9 and TRBJ2-1, with TRBD2 identical over 10 bases. J lost 9 bases, V lost 0 bases, and 6 bases had no gene match. The CDR3 spans 15 residues. CDR1 is SGDLS and CDR2 is YYNGEE in the germline V gene. CDR3 protein: CASSVGSGRAGEQFF. The DNA for the CDR3 is TGTGCCAGCAGCGTAGGGAGCGGGAGGGCCGGTGAGCAGTTCTTC.

The chain has TRBV29-1 and TRBJ2-3, with TRBD2 matching over 7 bases. Trimming removed 3 bases from V and 4 bases from J; junction bases left unmatched: 10. The CDR3 is 15 residues long. Germline assignment: CDR1 SQVTM and CDR2 ANQGSEA. The CDR3 reads CSVDGGSQGPDTQYF. DNA for the CDR3: TGCAGCGTTGATGGCGGGAGTCAAGGGCCAGATACGCAGTATTTT.

For this clonotype: This is likely a read error, given that the CDR3 carries no conserved phenylalanine or tryptophan at its end. The CDR3 nucleotides read TGTGCCAGCAGTTCAGGGGGGGGAGATACGCAGTATCTT. Amino acids: CASSSGGGDTQYL. The chain recombines TRBV7-3 with TRBJ2-3; either TRBD1 or TRBD2 may supply D (7 bases each). The V and J ends lost 6 bases and 5 bases respectively, with 12 bases between them. Germline CDR1 SGHTA, CDR2 FQGTGA. The CDR3 is 13 amino acids.

The rearrangement uses TRBV7-9 and TRBJ2-3, with 9 bases that match TRBD2. This CDR3 is built from 16 residues. Per the germline V gene, CDR1 is SEHNR and CDR2 is FQNEAQ (reference sequence). The V and J ends lost 0 bases and 2 bases, in that order; junction bases with no gene match: 3. The CDR3 here is CASSLALAGYTDTQYF. The CDR3 DNA reads as TGTGCCAGCAGCTTAGCCCTAGCGGGGTACACAGATACGCAGTATTTT.

This chain links TRBV28 with TRBJ2-5, with TRBD2 matching over 7 bases. The J call may be mistaken, given a closer DNA end match to TRBJ2-7. The CDR3 runs to 15 residues. Per germline, CDR1 MDHEN and CDR2 SYDVKM. The CDR3 bases are TGTGCCAGCAGTTCGCCTTCGACTAGCCGTTACGAGCAGTACTTC. Residues: CASSSPSTSRYEQYF.